A selection of T cell receptor beta chains follows, all from one sample in a study of prognosis after radiotherapy for stage I lung cancer. TCRdb fed the multiplex PCR reads into MiXCR, producing one record per CDR3 protein. This table has 12,000 to 15,000 distinct CDR3 sequences, roughly 38% appearing once. The specimen comprised PBMCs, sampled before or after stereotactic body radiation therapy (not recorded which). The receptors derive from a donor over 45 with non-small cell lung cancer. Both conserved end residues are part of each CDR3. The D gene is left open where the match is weak. Rows give clone size only sometimes, using once, few, many, or a class for an expanded clone.

CDR3 protein | CDR3 DNA | D gene | J gene | V gene | clone size
CASSQGGGGQGDNSPLHF | TGTGCCAGCAGCCAAGGTGGAGGGGGACAGGGAGATAATTCACCCCTCCACTTT | TRBD1 | TRBJ1-6 | TRBV3-1 | many
CASSSPALSGGFNEQFF | TGTGCCAGCAGCTCTCCCGCCCTTAGCGGGGGATTCAATGAGCAGTTCTTC | TRBD2 | TRBJ2-1 | TRBV5-4 | many
CAKKRAGGGYTF | TGTGCCAAGAAGAGGGCAGGGGGCGGCTACACCTTC | TRBD1 | TRBJ1-2 | TRBV6-1 | many
CASSLREGNIYNEQFF | TGTGCCAGCAGCTTAAGGGAGGGCAATATCTACAATGAGCAGTTCTTC | TRBD2 | TRBJ2-1 | TRBV5-4 | -
CASSSSGGAGFALDTQYF | TGTGCCAGCAGTTCTAGCGGGGGGGCGGGTTTTGCGTTAGATACTCAGTATTTT | TRBD2 | TRBJ2-3 | TRBV6-9 | few
CASSQAISGSGQFF | TGTGCCAGCAGCCAGGCGATTAGCGGGAGTGGGCAGTTCTTC | TRBD2 | TRBJ2-1 | TRBV7-2 | many
CASSQHTGTGGNEQFF | TGTGCCAGCAGCCAACATACCGGGACCGGTGGGAATGAGCAGTTCTTC | - | TRBJ2-1 | TRBV7-3 | many
CASSYGLAGGQNYEQYF | TGTGCCAGCAGCTACGGACTAGCGGGGGGACAAAATTACGAGCAGTACTTC | TRBD2 | TRBJ2-7 | TRBV7-8 | few
CSSGPRGPGANVLIF | TGTTCCAGCGGACCCAGGGGGCCTGGGGCCAACGTCCTTATTTTC | TRBD1 | TRBJ2-6 | TRBV6-1 | -
CASSRIAGSYEQYF | TGTGCCAGCAGCCGGATAGCGGGCTCCTACGAGCAGTACTTC | TRBD2 | TRBJ2-7 | TRBV6-1 | medium-sized
CASASAGADTQYF | TGTGCCAGCGCATCTGCAGGGGCAGATACGCAGTATTTT | - | TRBJ2-3 | TRBV6-1 | once
CANSYGRSGYGYTF | TGTGCCAACAGTTATGGAAGGAGCGGCTATGGCTACACCTTC | - | TRBJ1-2 | TRBV6-5 | once
CASSQTGGNNEKLFF | TGTGCCAGCAGCCAGACAGGGGGCAATAATGAAAAACTGTTTTTT | TRBD1 | TRBJ1-4 | TRBV12-3/TRBV12-4 | many
CASSPRQTYEQYF | TGTGCCAGCTCACCACGGCAGACCTACGAGCAGTACTTC | - | TRBJ2-7 | TRBV18 | many
CASSGRLAGGNFF | TGTGCCAGCAGCGGCAGACTAGCGGGGGGTAATTTCTTC | TRBD2 | TRBJ2-1 | TRBV13 | medium-sized
CASSGGSSGGTDTQYF | TGCGCCAGCAGCGGGGGATCCAGCGGGGGGACAGATACGCAGTATTTT | TRBD2 | TRBJ2-3 | TRBV5-1 | medium-sized
CASSPGLAGLAGELFF | TGTGCCAGCAGCCCTGGGCTAGCGGGATTGGCCGGGGAGCTGTTTTTT | TRBD2 | TRBJ2-2 | TRBV12-3/TRBV12-4 | -
CASSLAGGTDTQYF | TGTGCCAGCAGCCTAGCGGGGGGCACAGATACGCAGTATTTT | TRBD2 | TRBJ2-3 | TRBV6-1 | medium-sized
CASSRDRGIGGELFF | TGCGCCAGCAGCCGGGACAGGGGAATTGGCGGGGAGCTGTTTTTT | TRBD1 | TRBJ2-2 | TRBV5-1 | -
CASSFSDQGEQYF | TGTGCCAGCAGCTTCTCGGATCAGGGGGAGCAGTACTTC | - | TRBJ2-7 | TRBV11-3 | many
CASSYGPGGYYEQYF | TGTGCCAGCAGCTATGGACCAGGGGGATACTACGAGCAGTACTTC | TRBD1 | TRBJ2-7 | TRBV6-1 | medium-sized
CASKVQGHYNEQFF | TGCGCCAGTAAGGTACAGGGGCATTACAATGAGCAGTTCTTC | TRBD1 | TRBJ2-1 | TRBV19 | -
CASAQGMSYGYTF | TGTGCCAGTGCACAGGGGATGTCCTATGGCTACACCTTC | TRBD1 | TRBJ1-2 | TRBV19 | many
CSVPRGRRYNEQFF | TGCAGCGTCCCTCGGGGCCGGAGATACAATGAGCAGTTCTTC | - | TRBJ2-1 | TRBV29-1 | many
CASSLIRGGGITGEAFF | TGTGCCAGCAGCTTAATTCGGGGCGGAGGTATAACAGGTGAAGCTTTCTTT | - | TRBJ1-1 | TRBV13 | many
CASSSLGGPADTQYF | TGCGCCAGCAGCTCCTTAGGGGGTCCAGCAGATACGCAGTATTTT | - | TRBJ2-3 | TRBV5-1 | many
CASRRRRDYGYTF | TGTGCCAGCAGAAGACGGAGGGATTATGGCTACACCTTC | - | TRBJ1-2 | TRBV6-1 | many
CASSESYSGDEKLFF | TGTGCCAGCAGTGAATCCTACAGCGGGGATGAAAAACTGTTTTTT | - | TRBJ1-4 | TRBV6-1 | many
CASSLKGGLECSYEEYF | TGTGCCAGCAGCTTGAAGGGGGGGCTTGAGTGCTCCTACGAGGAGTACTTC | - | TRBJ2-7 | TRBV5-6 | -
CASRGQGMRFGANVLTF | TGTGCCAGCCGAGGACAGGGGATGAGATTCGGGGCCAACGTCCTGACTTTC | TRBD1 | TRBJ2-6 | TRBV28 | many
CASTRNGPLNSPLHF | TGTGCCAGCACGCGAAACGGACCGCTAAATTCACCCCTCCACTTT | - | TRBJ1-6 | TRBV28 | medium-sized
CARMNSMEGGYTF | TGTGCCAGAATGAATTCGATGGAAGGTGGCTACACCTTC | - | TRBJ1-2 | TRBV6-1 | -
CASSLLARRDYEQYF | TGCGCCAGCAGCTTGTTAGCACGGCGAGACTACGAGCAGTACTTC | - | TRBJ2-7 | TRBV5-1 | many
CSATAGDEQFF | TGCAGTGCAACAGCGGGAGATGAGCAGTTCTTC | TRBD2 | TRBJ2-1 | TRBV20-1 | many
CASRRQGPCNEQLF | TGTGCCAGCAGGAGACAGGGGCCGTGCAATGAGCAGCTCTTC | TRBD1 | TRBJ2-1 | TRBV27 | -
CASIGVGSPEQYF | TGTGCCAGCATTGGGGTGGGGTCACCGGAGCAGTACTTC | - | TRBJ2-7 | TRBV2 | -
CSARADGNLGYTF | TGCAGCGCACGGGCTGACGGTAATCTTGGCTACACCTTC | - | TRBJ1-2 | TRBV29-1 | many
CASSSKRGTGTIYNSPLHF | TGTGCCAGCAGCTCCAAGAGGGGGACAGGGACTATATATAATTCACCCCTCCACTTT | TRBD1 | TRBJ1-6 | TRBV5-4 | many
CASSMGGLQPQHF | TGTGCCAGTAGTATGGGGGGCCTTCAGCCCCAGCATTTT | - | TRBJ1-5 | TRBV19 | -
CASSPQGETGYTF | TGTGCCAGCTCACCACAAGGGGAGACTGGCTACACCTTC | - | TRBJ1-2 | TRBV18 | -
CAIRGTENTEAFF | TGTGCCATCAGGGGGACAGAGAACACTGAAGCTTTCTTT | TRBD1 | TRBJ1-1 | TRBV10-3 | many
CASRPPYGLAGEGSYNEQFF | TGTGCCAGCAGGCCTCCTTATGGACTAGCGGGAGAAGGGTCCTACAATGAGCAGTTCTTC | TRBD2 | TRBJ2-1 | TRBV11-2 | many
CATSDLSGSVNEQFF | TGTGCCACCAGTGATTTAAGCGGGAGCGTCAATGAGCAGTTCTTC | TRBD2 | TRBJ2-1 | TRBV24-1 | medium-sized
CASRTGLVLYNEQFF | TGTGCCAGCAGAACGGGACTAGTTTTATACAATGAGCAGTTCTTC | TRBD2 | TRBJ2-1 | TRBV6-4 | medium-sized
CASKGDWGASSYNEQFF | TGTGCCAGCAAAGGGGATTGGGGGGCGAGCTCCTACAATGAGCAGTTCTTC | - | TRBJ2-1 | TRBV27 | many
CAINSRGYNRYEQYF | TGTGCCATCAACTCTCGGGGTTACAACCGCTACGAGCAGTACTTC | - | TRBJ2-7 | TRBV28 | -
CARSLTGGSDTQYF | TGTGCCAGAAGCTTGACAGGGGGCTCGGATACACAGTATTTT | TRBD1 | TRBJ2-3 | TRBV5-5 | -
CASSSSSGGVYEQYF | TGTGCCAGCAGTTCGTCCTCGGGGGGGGTTTACGAGCAGTACTTC | TRBD2 | TRBJ2-7 | TRBV6-9 | many
CSVEEGRGIRVFF | TGCAGCGTTGAAGAAGGCAGGGGGATCCGTGTTTTCTTC | TRBD1 | TRBJ2-1 | TRBV29-1 | many
CASIGTTSPGELFF | TGCGCCAGCATTGGGACTACCTCCCCCGGGGAGCTGTTTTTT | TRBD2 | TRBJ2-2 | TRBV5-1 | many
CSSSRRDYQLYNEQFF | TGCTCCAGCAGCCGAAGGGACTACCAATTGTACAATGAGCAGTTCTTC | TRBD2 | TRBJ2-1 | TRBV4-1 | -
CAWSGEQGKNTIYF | TGTGCCTGGAGTGGGGAACAGGGAAAAAACACCATATATTTT | - | TRBJ1-3 | TRBV30 | many
CATSDTTGMYGYTF | TGTGCCACCAGTGATACGACAGGAATGTATGGCTACACCTTC | - | TRBJ1-2 | TRBV24-1 | few
CASSDRNGYTF | TGTGCCAGCAGTGACAGGAATGGCTACACCTTC | - | TRBJ1-2 | TRBV6-4 | many
CSASAWSWTGGYGYTF | TGCAGTGCTAGTGCCTGGTCGTGGACCGGGGGCTATGGCTACACCTTC | - | TRBJ1-2 | TRBV20-1 | -